The 16 T cell receptor beta chains below come from one sample, sequenced in a study of blood T cell repertoires in COVID-19. Repertoires were generated with immunoSEQ multiplex PCR, while TCRdb's copy carries only in-frame clones and drops some. The sample lists about 270,000 clones, about 85% occurring once. Material: peripheral blood. These receptors were taken from a human donor in a cohort sampled during active COVID-19.

This sequence joins TRBV9 and TRBJ2-2, with D hard to call. Germline assignment: CDR1 SGDLS and CDR2 YYNGEE. Trimming left V 0 bases short and J 7 bases short, with 4 bases between. The CDR3 consists of 12 residues. CDR3: CASSVVYGELFF. The CDR3, as DNA: TGTGCCAGCAGCGTAGTTTACGGGGAGCTGTTTTTT.

The gene calls are TRBV19 and TRBJ2-3; no reliable D call. The CDR3 totals 13 residues. The germline CDR1 and CDR2 sequences are LNHDA and SQIVND (reference sequence). Deletions cut 7 bases from V and 0 bases from J, with 8 bases between. As DNA, the CDR3 is TGTGCCAGTAAAGCCCTCAGCACAGATACGCAGTATTTT. Protein: CASKALSTDTQYF.

V and J are TRBV5-1 and TRBJ2-5; no clear D. This CDR3 has 13 amino acids. Per the germline V gene, CDR1 is SGHRS and CDR2 is YFSETQ. The V end lost 2 bases, the J end lost 2 bases, and 7 bases lay between the germline ends. The CDR3 sequence is CASSLRAQETQYF. The DNA of the CDR3 is TGCGCCAGCAGCTTACGCGCTCAAGAGACCCAGTACTTC. The whole variable domain, filled in from reference TRBV5-1 and TRBJ2-5, reads KAGVTQTPRYLIKTRGQQVTLSCSPISGHRSVSWYQQTPGQGLQFLFEYFSETQRNKGNFPGRFSGRQFSNSRSEMNVSTLELGDSALYLCASSLRAQETQYFGPGTRLLVL.

The genes are TRBV9 and TRBJ1-1; 7 nucleotides align to TRBD1. J lost 0 bases, V lost 4 bases, and 9 bases had no gene match. There are 16 residues in the CDR3. Per germline, CDR1 SGDLS and CDR2 YYNGEE. CDR3 nucleotides: TGTGCCAGCAGCCCCCGGGACAGAACCTTGAACACTGAAGCTTTCTTT. It encodes CASSPRDRTLNTEAFF.

The chain uses TRBV5-1 and TRBJ1-1, with 7 bases lining up with TRBD1. There are 14 residues in the CDR3. With V trimmed by 3 bases and J by 1 base, 3 bases remained unmatched. Germline CDR1 is SGHRS and CDR2 is YFSETQ. Here the CDR3 DNA reads TGCGCCAGCAGCTCCGGGACAGCGAACACTGAAGCTTTCTTT. It translates to CASSSGTANTEAFF.

V gene TRBV5-1 combines with J gene TRBJ2-1; 7 bases match TRBD2. After removal of 4 bases from V and 14 bases from J, the junction contained 18 bases not matched to a gene. CDR1 SGHRS and CDR2 YFSETQ come from the germline V gene. The CDR3 extends over 15 amino acids. The CDR3 spells CASSPVGGSFIVEFF. CDR3 nucleotide sequence: TGCGCCAGCAGCCCCGTGGGCGGGAGTTTCATCGTTGAGTTCTTC.

The chain uses TRBV11-2 and TRBJ2-1, with 9 bases matching TRBD1. The CDR3 runs 15 residues. V trimming: 5 bases; J trimming: 2 bases; junction bases outside the gene matches: 4. In germline, CDR1 is SGHAT, CDR2 FQNNGV. This CDR3 is CASSRGQGTYNEQFF. The CDR3 DNA sequence: TGTGCCAGCAGCCGGGGACAGGGTACCTACAATGAGCAGTTCTTC.

V usage is TRBV5-1 and J usage is TRBJ1-4, with 9 nucleotides matching TRBD1. The trim removed 0 bases at V and 3 bases at J, leaving 6 bases unmatched. This CDR3 is 17 amino acids long. Germline V gene sequence: CDR1 SGHRS, CDR2 YFSETQ. In nucleotides, the CDR3 is TGCGCCAGCAGCTTGGAACAGGGGGCGCCGGCTAATGAAAAACTGTTTTTT. Its translation: CASSLEQGAPANEKLFF.

This clone occurred once. This rearrangement joins TRBV4-3 to TRBJ2-7; maybe TRBD1 (6 bases). In germline, CDR1 is LGHNA, CDR2 YSLEER. Trimming removed 0 bases from V and 4 bases from J, with 16 bases in between. This CDR3 region has 16 residues. Written as DNA, the CDR3 is TGCGCCAGCAGCCAAGACGGGTGGGGGCGGGCTTACGAGCAGTACTTC. Translating it yields CASSQDGWGRAYEQYF.

The chain joins TRBV7-9 to TRBJ1-1; possibly TRBD1 for D (5 bases). The CDR3 loop spans 15 amino acids. V was shortened by 3 bases and J by 3 bases, with 14 bases between the two germline ends. Germline V lookup: CDR1 SEHNR, CDR2 FQNEAQ (reference sequence). CDR3 loop: CASSLTTGGDTEAFF. CDR3 DNA sequence: TGTGCCAGCAGCTTGACCACAGGTGGTGACACTGAAGCTTTCTTT.

The chain employs TRBV2 and TRBJ1-1; D unresolved. V dropped 7 bases and J dropped 7 bases, with 16 bases sitting between them. This CDR3 region has 13 residues. The germline V gene encodes CDR1 SNHLY and CDR2 FYNNEI. The DNA for the CDR3 is TGTGCCAGCACCATAACGTCGCCCGGTGAAGCTTTCTTT. It codes for CASTITSPGEAFF.

The rearrangement links TRBV4-2 to TRBJ2-5; 7 positions match TRBD2. Germline V gene lookup returns CDR1 LGHNA and CDR2 YNFKEQ. CDR3 length: 15 residues. V lost 5 bases to trimming and J lost 3 bases; unmatched junction nucleotides: 9. CDR3 nucleotides: TGTGCCAGCAGCGCCTTCGGGACTAACAAAGAGACCCAGTACTTC. Protein product: CASSAFGTNKETQYF.

The chain has TRBV5-1 and TRBJ2-1; D perhaps matches TRBD2 (5 bases). CDR3 size: 16 residues. Germline lookup yields CDR1 SGHRS and CDR2 YFSETQ. The germline V and J ends were trimmed by 9 bases and 6 bases, with 25 bases remaining between them. The CDR3 loop reads CATGLNPAGGGNEQFF. As DNA, the CDR3 is TGCGCCACGGGCCTAAACCCGGCGGGCGGTGGCAATGAGCAGTTCTTC.

This chain joins TRBV7-6 and TRBJ2-2, with TRBD2 identical over 16 bases. The CDR3 contains 18 residues. V was pared by 4 bases and J by 5 bases, with 7 bases of the junction left unmatched. Germline CDR1 and CDR2: SGHVS and FNYEAQ. The chain's CDR3 is CASSSGLAGGPWTGELFF. Here the CDR3 DNA reads TGTGCCAGCAGCTCGGGACTAGCGGGAGGGCCGTGGACCGGGGAGCTGTTTTTT.

In DNA, the CDR3 is TGTGCCACCAGTGATTTGCCAGGGTTGACCGGGGAGCTGTTTTTT. It specifies CATSDLPGLTGELFF. The chain has TRBV24-1 and TRBJ2-2, with D possibly TRBD1 on 5 matching bases. The germline CDR1 and CDR2 sequences are KGHDR and SFDVKD. The V gene lost 0 bases and the J gene lost 5 bases, with 9 bases spanning the gap. This CDR3 has 15 residues.

J is TRBJ2-5 and V is TRBV9; weak D call: TRBD2 (5 bases). In germline, CDR1 is SGDLS, CDR2 YYNGEE. The CDR3 has 13 amino acids. Trimming removed 3 bases at V and 2 bases at J, with 8 bases between. CDR3 amino acids: CASSGTGQETQYF. CDR3 bases: TGTGCCAGCAGCGGGACGGGGCAAGAGACCCAGTACTTC.